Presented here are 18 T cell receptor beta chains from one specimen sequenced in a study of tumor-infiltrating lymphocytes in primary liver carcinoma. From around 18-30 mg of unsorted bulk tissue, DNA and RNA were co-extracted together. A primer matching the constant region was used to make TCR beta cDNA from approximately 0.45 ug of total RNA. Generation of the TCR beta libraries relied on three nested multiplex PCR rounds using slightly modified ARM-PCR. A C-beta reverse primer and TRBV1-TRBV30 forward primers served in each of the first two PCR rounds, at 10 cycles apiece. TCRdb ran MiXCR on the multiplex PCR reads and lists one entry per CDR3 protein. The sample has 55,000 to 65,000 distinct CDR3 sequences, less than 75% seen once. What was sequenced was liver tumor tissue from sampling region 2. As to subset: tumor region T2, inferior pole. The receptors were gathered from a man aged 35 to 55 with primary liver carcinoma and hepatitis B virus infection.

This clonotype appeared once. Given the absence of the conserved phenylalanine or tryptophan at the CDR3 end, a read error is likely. CDR3 sequence reads: CANSGKPGLAGGPYEQYL. The DNA of the CDR3 is TGTGCCAACAGTGGAAAACCGGGACTAGCGGGAGGGCCATACGAGCAGTACCTC. The V and J genes are TRBV4-2 and TRBJ2-7, with TRBD2 matching 16 bases. This CDR3 has 18 residues. The V and J ends lost 10 bases and 4 bases, in that order; junction bases with no gene match: 16. Germline CDR1 is LGHNA and CDR2 is YNFKEQ.

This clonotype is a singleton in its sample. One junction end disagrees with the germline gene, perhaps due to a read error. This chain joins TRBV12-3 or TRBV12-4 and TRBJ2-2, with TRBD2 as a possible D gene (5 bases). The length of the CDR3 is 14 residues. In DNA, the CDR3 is TGCGCCAGCAAAATTATGGGAGTAACCGGGGAGCTGTTTTTT. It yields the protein CASKIMGVTGELFF.

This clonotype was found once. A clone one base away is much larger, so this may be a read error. The CDR3 DNA follows: TGTGCCAGCAGCTTGATTGGGACTAGCACAGATACGCAGTATTTT. This sequence encodes CASSLIGTSTDTQYF. The V gene is TRBV5-6, the J gene TRBJ2-3, with D perhaps TRBD2 (6 bases). V was cut by 1 base and J by 0 bases, with 9 bases left in between. Germline V gene sequence: CDR1 SGHDT, CDR2 YYEEEE. The CDR3 runs 15 residues.

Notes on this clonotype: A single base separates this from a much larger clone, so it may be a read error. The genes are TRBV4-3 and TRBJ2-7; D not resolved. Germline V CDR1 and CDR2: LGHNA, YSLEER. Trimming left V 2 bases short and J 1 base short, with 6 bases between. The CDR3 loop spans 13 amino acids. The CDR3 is CASSQTVSYEQYF. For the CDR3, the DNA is TGCGCCAGCAGCCAAACAGTTTCCTACGAGCAGTACTTC.

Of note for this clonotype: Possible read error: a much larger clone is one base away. CDR3 amino acids: CVSSLFGGSNTGELFF. The CDR3 coding sequence is TGTGTCAGCAGCTTGTTTGGGGGCTCGAACACCGGGGAGCTGTTTTTT. The V call is TRBV5-5, the J call TRBJ2-2; TRBD1 might be the D (6 bases). Germline CDR1 is SGHKS and CDR2 is YYEKEE (reference sequence). This CDR3 is built from 16 residues.

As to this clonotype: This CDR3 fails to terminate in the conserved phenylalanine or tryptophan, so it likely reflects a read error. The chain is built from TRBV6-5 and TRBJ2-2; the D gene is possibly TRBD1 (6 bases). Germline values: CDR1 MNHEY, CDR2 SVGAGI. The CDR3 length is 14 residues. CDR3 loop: CASKDIRDTWELFL. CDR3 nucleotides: TGTGCCAGCAAGGACATAAGGGACACCTGGGAGCTGTTTTTA.

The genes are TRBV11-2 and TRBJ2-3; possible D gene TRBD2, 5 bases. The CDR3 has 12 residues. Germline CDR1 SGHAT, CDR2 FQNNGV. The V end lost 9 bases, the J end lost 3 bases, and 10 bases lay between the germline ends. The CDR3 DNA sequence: TGTGCCAGTAGCGCCTGTACAGATACGCAGTATTTT. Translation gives CASSACTDTQYF.

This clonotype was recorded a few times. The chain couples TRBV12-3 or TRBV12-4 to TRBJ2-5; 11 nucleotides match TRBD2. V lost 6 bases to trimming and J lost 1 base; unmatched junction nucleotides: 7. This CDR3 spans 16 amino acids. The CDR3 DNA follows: TGTGCCAGCAGACGAGGGACTAGCGGAATCCAAGAGACCCAGTACTTC. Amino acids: CASRRGTSGIQETQYF.

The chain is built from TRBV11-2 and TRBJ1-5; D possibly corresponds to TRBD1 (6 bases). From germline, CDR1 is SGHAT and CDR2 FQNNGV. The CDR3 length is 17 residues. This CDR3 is CTISLVGVTGSNQPQHF. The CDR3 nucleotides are TGTACCATCAGCTTAGTAGGGGTAACAGGGAGCAATCAGCCCCAGCATTTT.

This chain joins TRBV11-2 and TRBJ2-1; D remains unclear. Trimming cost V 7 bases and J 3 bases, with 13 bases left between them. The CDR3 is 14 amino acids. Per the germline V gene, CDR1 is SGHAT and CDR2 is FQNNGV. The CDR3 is CASTPDCGYNEQFF. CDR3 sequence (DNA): TGTGCCAGCACCCCAGATTGCGGCTACAATGAGCAGTTCTTC.

The chain's CDR3 is CASSVSMYQETQYF. The CDR3 DNA sequence: TGTGCCAGCAGTGTCTCAATGTACCAAGAGACCCAGTACTTC. The rearrangement links TRBV12-3 or TRBV12-4 to TRBJ2-5; D is undetermined. The CDR3 is 14 residues long. V shed 5 bases and J shed 0 bases, with 10 bases lying between them.

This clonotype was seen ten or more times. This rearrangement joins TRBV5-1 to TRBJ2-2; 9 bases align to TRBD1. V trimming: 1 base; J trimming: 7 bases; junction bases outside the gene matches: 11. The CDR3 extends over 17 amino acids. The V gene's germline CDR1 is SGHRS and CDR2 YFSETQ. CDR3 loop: CASSLRAPGQGYGELFF. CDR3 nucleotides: TGCGCCAGCAGCTTGAGGGCACCGGGACAGGGATACGGGGAGCTGTTTTTT.

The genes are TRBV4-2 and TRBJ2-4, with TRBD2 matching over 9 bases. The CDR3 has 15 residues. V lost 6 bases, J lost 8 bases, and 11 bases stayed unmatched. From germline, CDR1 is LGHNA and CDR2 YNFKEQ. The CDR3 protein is CASSPIAGVYDIQYF. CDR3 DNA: TGTGCCAGCAGTCCCATAGCGGGAGTTTATGACATTCAGTACTTC.

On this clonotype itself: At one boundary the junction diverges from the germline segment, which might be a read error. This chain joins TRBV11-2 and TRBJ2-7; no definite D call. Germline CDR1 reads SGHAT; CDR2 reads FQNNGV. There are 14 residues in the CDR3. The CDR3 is CASSLADGAYEQYF. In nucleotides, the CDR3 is TGTGCCAGCAGCTTAGCCGACGGAGCCTATGAGCAGTACTTC.

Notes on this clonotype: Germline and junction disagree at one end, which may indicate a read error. CDR3 nucleotide sequence: TGCGCAGGCAGCCCCGACAGGGGGAGTGAGCAGTTCTTC. This encodes CAGSPDRGSEQFF. V and J are TRBV11-2 and TRBJ2-1; TRBD1 agrees at 9 bases. CDR3 length: 13 residues. Germline CDR1 SGHAT, CDR2 FQNNGV. The variable domain in full, with the rest retrieved from reference TRBV11-2 and TRBJ2-1, is EAGVAQSPRYKIIEKRQSVAFWCNPISGHATLYWYQQILGQGPKLLIQFQNNGVVDDSQLPKDRFSAERLKGVDSTLKIQPAKLEDSAVYLCAGSPDRGSEQFFGPGTRLTVL.

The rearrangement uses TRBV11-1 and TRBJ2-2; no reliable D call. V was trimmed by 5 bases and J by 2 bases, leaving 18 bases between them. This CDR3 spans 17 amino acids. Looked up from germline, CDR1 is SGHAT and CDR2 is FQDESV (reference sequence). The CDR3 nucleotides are TGTGCCAGCAGCGCCCGGCCATTCCTAGTTAACACCGGGGAGCTGTTTTTT. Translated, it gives CASSARPFLVNTGELFF. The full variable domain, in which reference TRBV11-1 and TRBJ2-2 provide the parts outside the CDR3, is EAEVAQSPRYKITEKSQAVAFWCDPISGHATLYWYRQILGQGPELLVQFQDESVVDDSQLPKDRFSAERLKGVDSTLKIQPAELGDSAMYLCASSARPFLVNTGELFFGEGSRLTVL.

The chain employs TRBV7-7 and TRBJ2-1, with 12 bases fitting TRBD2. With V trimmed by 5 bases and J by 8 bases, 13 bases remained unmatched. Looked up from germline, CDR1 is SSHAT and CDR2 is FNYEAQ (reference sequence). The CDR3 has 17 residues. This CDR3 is CASSRKPGLAGFDEQFF. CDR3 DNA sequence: TGTGCCAGCAGCCGAAAACCGGGACTAGCGGGTTTCGATGAGCAGTTCTTC. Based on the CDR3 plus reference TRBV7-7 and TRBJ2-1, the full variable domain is GAGVSQSPRYKVTKRGQDVTLRCDPISSHATLYWYQQALGQGPEFLTYFNYEAQPDKSGLPSDRFSAERPEGSISTLTIQRTEQRDSAMYRCASSRKPGLAGFDEQFFGPGTRLTVL.

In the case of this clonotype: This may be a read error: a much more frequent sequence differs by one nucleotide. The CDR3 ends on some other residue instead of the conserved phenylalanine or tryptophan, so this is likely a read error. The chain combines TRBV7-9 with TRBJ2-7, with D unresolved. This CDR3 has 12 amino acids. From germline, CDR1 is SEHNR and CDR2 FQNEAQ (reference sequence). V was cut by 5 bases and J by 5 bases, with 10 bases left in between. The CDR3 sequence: CASSVTWDEQYL. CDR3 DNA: TGTGCCAGCAGCGTGACCTGGGACGAGCAGTACCTC.